The clone carrying this TCR beta chain was picked up a small number of times. The entry originates in a study of OX40 agonist ivuxolimab in advanced cancers. Sequencing used immunoSEQ multiplex PCR; TCRdb keeps in-frame clones, though not all of them. There are roughly 67,000 clones in the sample; 85% to 90% occur only once, and less than 0.8% lies in the top ten. The CDR3 is 14 residues long. The germline CDR1 and CDR2 sequences are SGHRS and YFSETQ. Trimming stripped 2 bases from V and 4 bases from J, with 11 bases between. The TCR originated in an adult with an advanced solid tumor such as melanoma, head and neck, liver or kidney cancer. The V call is TRBV5-1, the J call TRBJ2-3; D not certain. The material was CD4+ or CD8+ T cells sorted from blood, obtained in a trial of the OX40 agonist ivuxolimab. The CDR3 coding sequence is TGCGCCAGCAGCTTTCGAGTTGGGGCAGATACGCAGTATTTT. Translating gives CASSFRVGADTQYF.